This T cell receptor beta chain was captured in a study of T cell changes during pregnancy in multiple sclerosis. Germline CDR1 LGHNT, CDR2 FRNRAP. The V gene lost 6 bases and the J gene lost 6 bases, with 13 bases spanning the gap. The CDR3 runs 13 residues. Profiling relied on immunoSEQ multiplex PCR, and the TCRdb table lists in-frame clones only, not all of them. Here the sample spans around 74,000 clones, around 85% being singletons. The clonotype was recovered from a female donor with multiple sclerosis, enrolled in a pregnancy study. The chain combines TRBV12-5 with TRBJ2-3; perhaps TRBD2 as D (5 bases). The starting material was peripheral blood, obtained before pregnancy. As DNA, the CDR3 is TGTGCTAGTGGCAGGACTGGCGCGGATACGCAGTATTTT. Protein sequence: CASGRTGADTQYF.